This entry is about one TCR beta chain. What it binds is unknown. The CDR3 covers 16 residues. Germline V gives CDR1 SGHTA, CDR2 FQGTGA. As the method of synthesis, 5'RACE template switching with UMIs yielded TCR beta cDNA. TCRdb re-called the 5' RACE reads and catalogs CDR3 proteins one per entry, DNA excluded. Here the sample table reports under 200,000 distinct CDR3 sequences. This sample is drawn from a study of T cells expressing NK-cell markers. Across the whole study: Obtained from sorted CD3+CD56+NKG2C+, CD3+CD56+NKG2C- and CD3+CD56-NKG2C+ T cells were the TCR beta repertoires. Among eight sequenced donors, seven carried HCMV seropositivity while one was seronegative. Study results and caveats: The study found these clonotypes also leading the CD3+CD56-NKG2C+ fraction in a few donors.

This chain joins TRBV7-3 and TRBJ2-3. What was sequenced was blood T cells: a sorted CD56 or NKG2C T cell subset, CD4+ or CD8+ T cells, or bulk PBMC T cells (not recorded which). The source of this sequence is a woman between 18 and 69 years old in good health. The CDR3 region is CASSLIGPVSTDTQYF.